The 18 T cell receptor beta chains below come from one sample, sequenced in a study of Ad26.COV2.S vaccination and SARS-CoV-2 variants. Stated treatment: some 20 received Ad26.COV2.S at low or high dose, single or two shots; five or six received placebo; per-sample allocation not given. Day 63 after the first vaccine or placebo injection was the time point for sampling. Clones were read by immunoSEQ multiplex PCR, and TCRdb kept only the in-frame ones, dropping some. The data contain roughly 320,000 clones, about nine tenths of them singletons. The input for sequencing was peripheral blood, taken in a trial of Ad26.COV2.S vaccine versus placebo. These receptors all come from a person aged 18-65 years who received the Ad26.COV2.S COVID-19 vaccine or a placebo.

The chain recombines TRBV7-9 with TRBJ1-1, with D uncertain. V was cut by 5 bases and J by 0 bases, with 19 bases left in between. The CDR3 totals 17 residues. Germline-derived CDR1 and CDR2 are SEHNR and FQNEAQ (reference sequence). CDR3 nucleotides: TGTGCCAGCAGCCCCCCCCCGGCAGTAGGAATGAACACTGAAGCTTTCTTT. It translates to CASSPPPAVGMNTEAFF.

This clone was recorded only once. The chain carries TRBV5-5 and TRBJ1-1; D uncertain. This CDR3 comprises 15 residues. CDR1 SGHKS and CDR2 YYEKEE come from the germline V gene (reference sequence). Trimming removed 2 bases at V and 0 bases at J, with 11 bases between. CDR3: CASSLTGDMNTEAFF. As DNA, the CDR3 is TGTGCCAGCAGCTTAACTGGGGATATGAACACTGAAGCTTTCTTT.

V is TRBV7-3 and J is TRBJ2-7; 11 bases line up with TRBD2. CDR1 is SGHTA and CDR2 is FQGTGA in the germline V gene. Trimming at V came to 7 bases and at J to 6 bases, leaving 8 bases not matched to a gene. This CDR3 spans 14 amino acids. CDR3 sequence reads: CASKGSGGAVEQYF. The CDR3 nucleotides read TGTGCCAGCAAGGGTAGCGGGGGGGCTGTCGAGCAGTACTTC.

This chain connects TRBV21-1 to TRBJ2-4; the D segment call TRBD1 is taken from the table without a DNA check. TRBV21-1 is marked as a pseudogene. The CDR3 runs 16 residues. The CDR3: CASSEGQGAQQNIQYF. Here the CDR3 DNA reads TGTGCCAGCAGCGAAGGACAGGGGGCGCAACAAAACATTCAGTACTTC.

This clone has only one observation. This CDR3 is also generated by other DNA sequences in the sample. This sequence joins TRBV12-3 or TRBV12-4 and TRBJ2-5; D is uncertain. The CDR3 totals 12 residues. Trimming left V 5 bases short and J 4 bases short, with 8 bases between. CDR3 sequence reads: CASSPVGETQYF. The CDR3 DNA sequence: TGTGCCAGCAGTCCGGTTGGAGAGACCCAGTACTTC.

The J gene is TRBJ2-7, the V gene TRBV19; D gene ambiguous. The germline CDR1 and CDR2 sequences are LNHDA and SQIVND (reference sequence). V shed 5 bases and J shed 0 bases, with 8 bases lying between them. The CDR3 is 13 amino acids. The CDR3 here is CASSLISSYEQYF. DNA for the CDR3: TGTGCCAGTAGTCTGATCTCCTCCTACGAGCAGTACTTC. The whole variable domain, remainder taken from reference TRBV19 and TRBJ2-7, is DGGITQSPKYLFRKEGQNVTLSCEQNLNHDAMYWYRQDPGQGLRLIYYSQIVNDFQKGDIAEGYSVSREKKESFPLTVTSAQKNPTAFYLCASSLISSYEQYFGPGTRLTVT.

This sequence joins TRBV6-5 and TRBJ2-7; D is ambiguous. Per the germline V gene, CDR1 is MNHEY and CDR2 is SVGAGI. There are 10 residues in the CDR3. V was clipped by 4 bases and J by 6 bases, with 4 bases between them. DNA for the CDR3: TGTGCCAGCAGTTTTGTCGAGCAGTACTTC. Translation: CASSFVEQYF.

This rearrangement joins TRBV5-4 to TRBJ1-4; D not certain. The CDR3 is made up of 12 amino acids. With 7 bases removed from V and 7 bases from J, the gap between germline ends came to 11 bases. Per germline, CDR1 SGHNT and CDR2 YYREEE (reference sequence). CDR3 DNA: TGTGCCAGCCAGCAGTCAGGTGAAAAACTGTTTTTT. Amino acids: CASQQSGEKLFF.

The chain joins TRBV24-1 to TRBJ2-2, with no clear D. Trimming stripped 4 bases from V and 3 bases from J, with 11 bases between. This CDR3 comprises 15 residues. Germline V gene lookup returns CDR1 KGHDR and CDR2 SFDVKD. CDR3 nucleotide sequence: TGTGCCACCAGTGACCCCGGATCTCACACCGGGGAGCTGTTTTTT. Protein product: CATSDPGSHTGELFF.

The CDR3 here is CASSAGGVYEQYF. The CDR3 DNA reads as TGTGCCAGCAGCGCCGGAGGGGTTTACGAGCAGTACTTC. V usage is TRBV7-8 and J usage is TRBJ2-7; TRBD2 is a possible D gene (6 bases). V was shortened by 5 bases and J by 4 bases, with 12 bases between the two germline ends. Germline assignment: CDR1 SGHVS and CDR2 FQNEAQ. CDR3 length: 13 amino acids. Looking up the rest from reference TRBV7-8 and TRBJ2-7 gives the full variable domain: GAGVSQSPRYKVAKRGQDVALRCDPISGHVSLFWYQQALGQGPEFLTYFQNEAQLDKSGLPSDRFFAERPEGSVSTLKIQRTQQEDSAVYLCASSAGGVYEQYFGPGTRLTVT.

The V call is TRBV7-3, the J call TRBJ1-2, with D unclear. V lost 4 bases to trimming and J lost 9 bases, with 15 bases between them. Germline assignment: CDR1 SGHTA and CDR2 FQGTGA. The CDR3 has 13 amino acids. The CDR3 DNA is TGTGCCAGCAGCTCGACCCCCTTCTCCAGCTACACCTTC. Its translation: CASSSTPFSSYTF. Based on the CDR3 plus reference TRBV7-3 and TRBJ1-2, the full variable domain is GAGVSQTPSNKVTEKGKYVELRCDPISGHTALYWYRQSLGQGPEFLIYFQGTGAADDSGLPNDRFFAVRPEGSVSTLKIQRTERGDSAVYLCASSSTPFSSYTFGSGTRLTVV.

V is TRBV7-9 and J is TRBJ2-7; 10 bases map to TRBD1. CDR1 and CDR2 from the germline V gene are SEHNR and FQNEAQ (reference sequence). This CDR3 contains 13 residues. V shed 5 bases and J 3 bases; nucleotides not matched to a gene: 1. For the CDR3, the DNA is TGTGCCAGCAGCGGGACAGGGGACTACGAGCAGTACTTC. Translating it yields CASSGTGDYEQYF.

The rearrangement joins TRBV4-1 to TRBJ1-2; D is perhaps TRBD1 (5 bases). This CDR3 is 16 amino acids long. In germline, CDR1 is MGHRA, CDR2 YSYEKL. With 2 bases removed from V and 3 bases from J, the gap between germline ends came to 16 bases. The CDR3 DNA reads as TGCGCCAGCAGCCAAAATTGGGGGGGTGGGCACTATGGCTACACCTTC. Its translation is CASSQNWGGGHYGYTF.

V usage is TRBV7-9 and J usage is TRBJ2-2, with D unresolved. Trimming stripped 2 bases from V and 6 bases from J, with 10 bases between. The CDR3 sequence is 14 residues long. Germline CDR1 and CDR2: SEHNR and FQNEAQ (reference sequence). CDR3 in amino acids: CASSLTSLAGELFF. DNA for the CDR3: TGTGCCAGCAGCTTAACGAGTCTGGCCGGGGAGCTGTTTTTT.

The chain uses TRBV15 and TRBJ2-7, with D possibly matching TRBD1 (6 bases). This CDR3 contains 15 residues. V lost 0 bases and J lost 3, with 12 bases in between. Germline V gene data show CDR1 as LNHNV and CDR2 as YYDKDF (reference sequence). The CDR3 DNA reads as TGTGCCACCAGCAGAGATGGGTCGACAGGCTACGAGCAGTACTTC. It specifies CATSRDGSTGYEQYF.

The CDR3 region has the DNA TGTGCCAGCAGCCCACAGGGGGCTGGGTCACCCCTCCACTTT. This sequence encodes CASSPQGAGSPLHF. This chain uses TRBV7-9 with TRBJ1-6, with 9 bases fitting TRBD1. V was pared by 5 bases and J by 10 bases, with 6 bases of the junction left unmatched. Germline loops: CDR1 SEHNR, CDR2 FQNEAQ (reference sequence). The CDR3 sequence is 14 residues long.

The CDR3 DNA is TGTGCCAGCAGCTTAACGCCCCCGGAGGCCGGGGAGCTGTTTTTT. This codes for CASSLTPPEAGELFF. The chain employs TRBV7-3 and TRBJ2-2, with D possibly being TRBD2 (5 bases). Germline CDR1 is SGHTA and CDR2 is FQGTGA. The ends were cut back, 0 bases at V and 6 bases at J, with 11 bases in the middle. The CDR3 has 15 residues.

The CDR3 loop is CASSPSTGAYGYTF. The CDR3 region has the DNA TGTGCCAGCTCACCATCGACAGGGGCTTATGGCTACACCTTC. This chain joins TRBV18 and TRBJ1-2, with 8 bases matching TRBD1. The length of the CDR3 is 14 residues. CDR1 and CDR2 (germline): KGHSH, LQKENI. After removal of 2 bases from V and 5 bases from J, the junction contained 4 bases not matched to a gene.